What follows are 16 T cell receptor beta chains derived from one specimen sequenced in a study of T-cell reconstitution after alpha-beta-depleted transplantation in children. Molecular barcoding with unique molecular identifiers was used for the TCRbeta library. TCRdb reprocessed the PCR reads with MiXCR, giving one entry per CDR3 protein. The table shows approximately 590,000 distinct CDR3 sequences, with over 9.5% occurring only once. Sequencing used PBMCs from the stem cell graft donor, obtained from the stem cell graft. The source of these receptors is a human donor who donated a stem cell graft to a child with acute myeloid leukemia.

This clonotype was recorded only once. The chain couples TRBV20-1 to TRBJ1-2, with 8 bases lining up with TRBD1. This CDR3 is built from 15 residues. The J segment lost 2 bases and the V segment lost 5 bases, leaving 10 bases of the junction unmatched. Germline CDR1 DFQATT, CDR2 SNEGSKA (reference sequence). CDR3 amino acids: CSAPPVGQENYGYTF. The CDR3 DNA reads as TGCAGTGCTCCCCCAGTGGGACAGGAGAACTATGGCTACACCTTC.

This clonotype was recorded a few times. This rearrangement joins TRBV28 to TRBJ1-1; 10 nucleotides match TRBD1. CDR3 length equals 15 residues. In germline, CDR1 is MDHEN, CDR2 SYDVKM. J gave up 6 bases and V 5 bases, and 9 bases lay outside the gene matches. Here the CDR3 reads CASSLRQGARPEAFF. The DNA of the CDR3 is TGTGCCAGCAGTCTTCGACAGGGGGCGAGGCCTGAAGCTTTCTTT.

The chain uses TRBV4-3 and TRBJ2-7; 11 positions agree with TRBD2. CDR3 length equals 15 residues. Germline values: CDR1 LGHNA, CDR2 YSLEER. V lost 3 bases, J lost 7 bases, and 8 bases stayed unmatched. CDR3 in DNA: TGCGCCAGCAGCCATATAGCGGGAGGGCCGGGGGAGCAGTACTTC. Protein sequence: CASSHIAGGPGEQYF.

This clonotype was counted between two and nine times. The chain recombines TRBV29-1 with TRBJ2-1; 7 bases are shared with TRBD1. CDR1 SQVTM and CDR2 ANQGSEA come from the germline V gene. V shed 3 bases, J shed 10 bases, and the junction held 6 bases outside the gene matches. The CDR3 is made up of 12 amino acids. The CDR3 DNA reads TGCAGCGTTGATACAGGGGAGTGGGAGCAGTTCTTC. Residues: CSVDTGEWEQFF.

For the CDR3, the DNA is TGTGCCAGCCGGCAGAGAGCCAGCGGGAGTAGCCAATGTTCCCCTAATATCCAAGAGACCCAGTACTTC. It specifies CASRQRASGSSQCSPNIQETQYF. The J gene is TRBJ2-5, the V gene TRBV3-1; 8 bases fit TRBD2. The trim removed 8 bases at V and 1 base at J, leaving 33 bases unmatched. CDR1 is LGHDT, CDR2 YNNKEL, per germline (reference sequence). The CDR3 runs 23 residues.

The V gene is TRBV6-6, the J gene TRBJ2-7; D is possibly TRBD1 or TRBD2 (5 bases each). Trimming left V 7 bases short and J 7 bases short, with 17 bases between. CDR1 is MNHNY, CDR2 SVGAGI, per germline (reference sequence). The CDR3 runs to 13 residues. The CDR3 region is CASTIRDLVEQYF. Here the CDR3 DNA reads TGTGCCAGCACCATTCGGGACCTCGTGGAGCAGTACTTC.

This clonotype turned up a few times. This chain connects TRBV12-3 or TRBV12-4 to TRBJ2-7; 9 nucleotides match TRBD1. Germline trimming cut 2 bases from V and 5 bases from J; bases unmatched to any gene: 4. The CDR3 is 14 residues long. CDR3 nucleotides: TGTGCCAGCAGTTTAAGGGGACAGGGCCACGAGCAGTACTTC. Translated, it gives CASSLRGQGHEQYF.

This clonotype was counted between two and nine times. The chain recombines TRBV28 with TRBJ2-5; D ambiguous. This CDR3 spans 14 amino acids. Germline CDR1 and CDR2: MDHEN and SYDVKM. V was cut by 3 bases and J by 2 bases, with 10 bases left in between. CDR3 in DNA: TGTGCCAGCAGTTTCAGGTTAAGGCAAGAGACCCAGTACTTC. It codes for CASSFRLRQETQYF.

The chain joins TRBV20-1 to TRBJ1-6, with D tentatively TRBD1 (5 bases). The CDR3 extends over 13 amino acids. V was trimmed by 5 bases and J by 7 bases, leaving 12 bases between them. Germline loops: CDR1 DFQATT, CDR2 SNEGSKA (reference sequence). CDR3 sequence: CSARGGNNSPLHF. The CDR3 nucleotides are TGCAGTGCTCGGGGGGGAAACAATTCACCCCTCCACTTT.

J is TRBJ2-3 and V is TRBV7-9; 10 bases fit TRBD2. This CDR3 has 16 residues. With 4 bases clipped from V and 5 bases from J, the junction kept 9 bases outside the gene matches. Per germline, CDR1 SEHNR and CDR2 FQNEAQ (reference sequence). CDR3 sequence: CASSSTGTSERDTQYF. In DNA form, the CDR3 reads TGTGCCAGCAGCTCGACCGGGACTAGCGAGAGAGATACGCAGTATTTT.

CDR3 bases: TGTGCTAGTGGTTTGGTACTAGGCCTGGACGGGGAGCTGTTTTTT. Residues: CASGLVLGLDGELFF. The J gene is TRBJ2-2, the V gene TRBV12-5; TRBD2 is a possible D gene (5 bases). V lost 0 bases, J lost 7 bases, and 12 bases lay in between. Germline V gene lookup returns CDR1 LGHNT and CDR2 FRNRAP. This CDR3 comprises 15 residues.

This clonotype was recorded many times. The chain has TRBV7-9 and TRBJ2-7, with TRBD2 matching 16 bases. This CDR3 comprises 17 residues. Germline lookup yields CDR1 SEHNR and CDR2 FQNEAQ (reference sequence). Trimming at V came to 1 base and at J to 6 bases, leaving 6 bases not matched to a gene. The CDR3 spells CASSLVRGLAGGPEQYF. The CDR3 DNA follows: TGTGCCAGCAGCTTAGTTCGGGGACTAGCGGGAGGGCCCGAGCAGTACTTC.

This clonotype was seen a few times. This chain connects TRBV20-1 to TRBJ1-1, with D perhaps TRBD1 (6 bases). This CDR3 has 11 amino acids. CDR1 is DFQATT and CDR2 is SNEGSKA in the germline V gene (reference sequence). Deletions cut 4 bases from V and 11 bases from J, with 14 bases between. The CDR3 region has the DNA TGCAGTGCTAAGGGGGGAAGTGAGGCTTTCTTT. This encodes CSAKGGSEAFF.

This clonotype was seen a handful of times. Here the CDR3 reads CASSYSPGHTEAFF. The DNA of the CDR3 is TGTGCCAGCAGTTACTCGCCTGGCCACACTGAAGCTTTCTTT. This chain uses TRBV6-5 with TRBJ1-1; D unclear. V lost 0 bases and J lost 3, with 8 bases in between. The CDR3 has 14 amino acids. Germline values: CDR1 MNHEY, CDR2 SVGAGI.

This clonotype has ten or more counts. The chain uses TRBV4-2 and TRBJ2-5; D not certain. The germline CDR1 and CDR2 sequences are LGHNA and YNFKEQ. The CDR3 consists of 11 residues. Trimming left V 4 bases short and J 5 bases short, with 5 bases between. DNA for the CDR3: TGTGCCAGCAGCCTCCCGGAGACCCAGTACTTC. Translating it yields CASSLPETQYF.

This clonotype was observed a few times. At one of its ends the junction is not consistent with the germline gene, which may arise from a read error. The chain couples TRBV11-2 to TRBJ2-5; the D gene is possibly TRBD2 (7 bases). The CDR3 loop spans 17 amino acids. Germline V gene data show CDR1 as SGHAT and CDR2 as FQNNGV. The CDR3 protein is CASSLERGGLGQETQYF. The CDR3 nucleotides read TGTGCCAGCAGCCTAGAGAGGGGGGGCCTGGGGCAAGAGACCCAGTACTTC.